The 20 T cell receptor beta chains reported below all come from one sample, sequenced in a study of T-cell memory formation after mild COVID-19. A single record per CDR3 protein comes from TCRdb applying MiXCR to the 5' RACE reads. This sample has 85,000 to 120,000 distinct CDR3 sequences, with about a sixth found just once. The sequenced sample was PBMCs or a T cell subset sorted from them (not recorded which). The receptors stem from an adult woman who had mild COVID-19 (a few samples of this study predate the infection). Cell type and time point are not known.

The chain employs TRBV6-6 and TRBJ2-1, with 8 bases lining up with TRBD2. V trimming: 3 bases; J trimming: 3 bases; junction bases outside the gene matches: 7. CDR1 and CDR2 (germline): MNHNY, SVGAGI (reference sequence). The CDR3 covers 16 residues. Here the CDR3 reads CASSYLYGGDYNEQFF. DNA for the CDR3: TGTGCCAGCAGTTATCTTTACGGGGGGGACTACAATGAGCAGTTCTTC.

This clonotype was detected only a few times. The chain has TRBV6-5 and TRBJ2-7, with D maybe TRBD2 (5 bases). The CDR3 consists of 15 residues. The germline V gene encodes CDR1 MNHEY and CDR2 SVGAGI. V lost 1 base and J 2 bases, leaving 12 bases between the germline ends. CDR3: CASSYFGDRAYEQYF. The CDR3 nucleotides read TGTGCCAGCAGTTACTTCGGGGATCGAGCCTACGAGCAGTACTTC.

This clonotype was seen a handful of times. The chain combines TRBV3-1 with TRBJ2-7, with 7 nucleotides matching TRBD1. The ends lost 1 base at V and 5 bases at J; junction bases unmatched: 5. The CDR3 length is 14 residues. Germline CDR1 and CDR2: LGHDT and YNNKEL (reference sequence). DNA of the CDR3: TGTGCCAGCAGCCAAGGTGGACAGGAAGACGAGCAGTACTTC. This translates into CASSQGGQEDEQYF.

This clonotype has just a few counts. V gene TRBV2 combines with J gene TRBJ1-1; D gene uncertain. Per germline, CDR1 SNHLY and CDR2 FYNNEI. CDR3 length: 13 residues. The V and J ends lost 3 bases and 3 bases respectively, with 8 bases between them. The CDR3 DNA is TGTGCCAGCAGTGACGGTTTGGACACTGAAGCTTTCTTT. This encodes CASSDGLDTEAFF.

The chain couples TRBV19 to TRBJ2-1, with TRBD2 identical over 8 bases. J lost 3 bases, V lost 4 bases, and 17 bases had no gene match. Germline V gives CDR1 LNHDA, CDR2 SQIVND (reference sequence). CDR3 length equals 19 residues. The CDR3 is CASSSLTTSGGLYYNEQFF. CDR3 nucleotides: TGTGCCAGTAGTAGCCTAACAACTAGCGGAGGACTCTACTACAATGAGCAGTTCTTC.

This clonotype was seen a handful of times. The chain combines TRBV5-1 with TRBJ1-3, with D uncertain. Germline-derived CDR1 and CDR2 are SGHRS and YFSETQ. The CDR3 has 14 residues. Trimming removed 2 bases at V and 4 bases at J, with 10 bases between. The CDR3 protein is CASSFPDGGNTIYF. The CDR3 nucleotides are TGCGCCAGCAGCTTTCCGGACGGGGGAAACACCATATATTTT.

This clonotype was seen more than once but under ten times. The chain couples TRBV5-4 to TRBJ1-5; TRBD1 is a possible D gene (5 bases). Germline values: CDR1 SGHNT, CDR2 YYREEE (reference sequence). The CDR3 has 13 amino acids. Trimming shortened V by 4 bases and J by 4 bases, and 9 bases separated the two germline ends. CDR3 DNA sequence: TGTGCCAGCAGCGGACATCCGAATCAGCCCCAGCATTTT. It translates to CASSGHPNQPQHF.

This clonotype has more than one count but fewer than ten. In DNA, the CDR3 is TGTGCCAGCAGTTCCACAGTTAACTCTGGAAACACCATATATTTT. Its protein product is CASSSTVNSGNTIYF. The chain employs TRBV5-5 and TRBJ1-3, with D uncertain. Trimming cost V 5 bases and J 0 bases, with 12 bases left between them. The CDR3 is 15 amino acids. Germline CDR1 SGHKS, CDR2 YYEKEE (reference sequence).

This clonotype occurred a few times. The genes are TRBV3-1 and TRBJ1-3, with TRBD1 matching 7 bases. Germline V gene data show CDR1 as LGHDT and CDR2 as YNNKEL (reference sequence). This CDR3 has 20 residues. The junction had 16 bases not matched to a gene; V was cut back by 1 base and J by 1 base. The CDR3 loop is CASSQGDYQPGQTSGNTIYF. CDR3 nucleotide sequence: TGTGCCAGCAGCCAAGGCGACTACCAACCGGGACAGACTTCTGGAAACACCATATATTTT.

This sequence joins TRBV20-1 and TRBJ2-7, with D maybe TRBD2 (5 bases). Trimming took 1 base from V and 3 from J, leaving 22 bases between them. This CDR3 has 17 amino acids. Germline assignment: CDR1 DFQATT and CDR2 SNEGSKA (reference sequence). Written as DNA, the CDR3 is TGCAGTGCTAGAGCTCCTGCCGGACTGGACGAAGACTACGAGCAGTACTTC. As protein: CSARAPAGLDEDYEQYF.

The chain carries TRBV7-9 and TRBJ2-1; 16 bases agree with TRBD2. CDR3 length: 18 residues. Germline CDR1 is SEHNR and CDR2 is FQNEAQ (reference sequence). V dropped 5 bases and J dropped 0; count of bases not matched to a gene: 4. CDR3: CASSPGTSGGASYNEQFF. The CDR3 DNA sequence: TGTGCCAGCAGCCCCGGGACTAGCGGGGGGGCCTCCTACAATGAGCAGTTCTTC.

This chain uses TRBV6-1 with TRBJ2-1; D remains unclear. The CDR3 consists of 11 residues. Per germline, CDR1 MNHNS and CDR2 SASEGT. Trimming stripped 8 bases from V and 3 bases from J, with 5 bases between. CDR3 DNA: TGTGCCAGCCCTCTCTACAATGAGCAGTTCTTC. It specifies CASPLYNEQFF.

This clonotype was seen more than once but under ten times. This chain connects TRBV5-6 to TRBJ2-7; 9 positions agree with TRBD1. The ends lost 4 bases at V and 3 bases at J; junction bases unmatched: 5. Germline assignment: CDR1 SGHDT and CDR2 YYEEEE. The CDR3 has 14 residues. The chain's CDR3 is CASSPQGAFYEQYF. CDR3 coding DNA: TGTGCCAGCAGCCCACAGGGGGCCTTCTACGAGCAGTACTTC.

This clonotype came up a few times. In nucleotides, the CDR3 is TGCAGCGTTGATTTAGGCCGGTTCACGTACAATGAGCAGTTCTTC. Translation: CSVDLGRFTYNEQFF. The V call is TRBV29-1, the J call TRBJ2-1; no firm D call. The germline V gene has CDR1 SQVTM and CDR2 ANQGSEA. With 3 bases removed from V and 4 bases from J, the gap between germline ends came to 16 bases. The CDR3 loop spans 15 amino acids.

This clonotype was seen once. This chain joins TRBV7-9 and TRBJ2-3; 11 positions match TRBD2. This CDR3 is 17 amino acids long. CDR1 is SEHNR and CDR2 is FQNEAQ in the germline V gene (reference sequence). Trimming cost V 5 bases and J 0 bases; bases outside gene matches: 7. In nucleotides, the CDR3 is TGTGCCAGCAGCCACGGAGCTAGCGGGAGGAGCACAGATACGCAGTATTTT. As protein: CASSHGASGRSTDTQYF.

V usage is TRBV20-1 and J usage is TRBJ2-2, with D unresolved. Trimming took 5 bases from V and 6 from J, leaving 7 bases between them. In germline, CDR1 is DFQATT, CDR2 SNEGSKA (reference sequence). The CDR3 consists of 11 residues. DNA for the CDR3: TGCAGTGCTTACACAGCCGGGGAGCTGTTTTTT. The encoded protein is CSAYTAGELFF.

The chain uses TRBV7-9 and TRBJ1-4, with D unclear. Trimming removed 2 bases at V and 5 bases at J, with 9 bases between. CDR1 and CDR2 (germline): SEHNR, FQNEAQ (reference sequence). The CDR3 is 14 residues long. The CDR3 DNA is TGTGCCAGCAGCTTAATTCCCTCCAATGAAAAACTGTTTTTT. This translates into CASSLIPSNEKLFF.

At least ten counts were recorded for this clonotype. V gene TRBV6-5 combines with J gene TRBJ2-7, with D maybe TRBD2 (5 bases). This CDR3 has 16 amino acids. The germline CDR1 and CDR2 sequences are MNHEY and SVGAGI. V was pared by 1 base and J by 0 bases, with 13 bases between. This CDR3 is CASSYWRANPSYEQYF. CDR3 in DNA: TGTGCCAGCAGTTACTGGCGGGCCAACCCCTCCTACGAGCAGTACTTC.

The chain employs TRBV12-3 or TRBV12-4 and TRBJ2-2; the D is unclear. The CDR3 has 13 residues. V was clipped by 2 bases and J by 6 bases, with 7 bases between them. The chain's CDR3 is CASSLRYSGELFF. DNA for the CDR3: TGTGCCAGCAGTTTACGGTATTCCGGGGAGCTGTTTTTT.

This chain joins TRBV18 and TRBJ2-5, with TRBD1 matching over 9 bases. V gave up 6 bases and J gave up 3 bases; unmatched junction bases: 5. The CDR3 runs 14 residues. Germline assignment: CDR1 KGHSH and CDR2 LQKENI. CDR3 protein: CASSPGQGEETQYF. The CDR3 DNA follows: TGTGCCAGCTCCCCGGGACAGGGAGAAGAGACCCAGTACTTC.